This T cell receptor beta chain originates from a study of post-analysis software for immune sequencing data. Unique molecular identifiers featured in each of the TCR beta cDNA libraries. TCRdb redid the calling of the PCR reads with MiXCR, one entry per CDR3 protein. This table has around 710,000 distinct CDR3 sequences, 46% appearing once. Sequenced material: blood. The sequence came from a girl aged 5-17 years with multiple sclerosis.

CDR3 in DNA: TGCAGTGCTAGAGTCATGACACCCGGACTAGCGGGAACCCGACTAGGCGAGCAGTACTTC. Residues: CSARVMTPGLAGTRLGEQYF. V is TRBV20-1 and J is TRBJ2-7; 12 bases are a match to TRBD2. The germline V gene has CDR1 DFQATT and CDR2 SNEGSKA (reference sequence). This CDR3 is built from 20 residues. The ends lost 1 base at V and 6 bases at J; junction bases unmatched: 22.